The rows below give T cell receptor beta chains drawn from one sample of a study of OX40 agonist ivuxolimab in advanced cancers. Sequenced by immunoSEQ multiplex PCR; TCRdb stores in-frame clones only, minus some. The table lists about 110,000 clones, 75% to 95% of them singletons. Specimen: CD4+ or CD8+ T cells sorted from blood, collected in a trial of the OX40 agonist ivuxolimab. The receptors stem from an adult with an advanced solid tumor such as melanoma, head and neck, liver or kidney cancer. CDR3s include the opening cysteine and the closing phenylalanine or tryptophan. A D gene is named only where the DNA matches it firmly. Where a row states a size, it is once, few, many or the class of an expanded clone; other rows omit it.

d_call: NA; j_call: TRBJ2-3; v_call: TRBV5-1; clone_size: NA; cdr3_aa: CASSLDGTSTDTQYF; cdr3_nt: TGCGCCAGCAGCTTGGACGGCACTAGCACAGATACGCAGTATTTT
d_call: NA; j_call: TRBJ2-5; v_call: TRBV20-1; clone_size: NA; cdr3_aa: CSARRVETQYF; cdr3_nt: TGCAGTGCTAGGAGGGTTGAGACCCAGTACTTC
d_call: NA; j_call: TRBJ1-5; v_call: TRBV7-8; clone_size: NA; cdr3_aa: CASSLGGDSNQPQHF; cdr3_nt: TGTGCCAGCAGCTTGGGGGGGGATAGCAATCAGCCCCAGCATTTT
d_call: NA; j_call: TRBJ1-5; v_call: TRBV7-2; clone_size: once; cdr3_aa: CASSLDSNQPQHF; cdr3_nt: TGTGCCAGCAGCTTAGATAGCAATCAGCCCCAGCATTTT
d_call: NA; j_call: TRBJ1-5; v_call: TRBV5-1; clone_size: NA; cdr3_aa: CASSPTSGVDQPQHF; cdr3_nt: TGCGCCAGCAGCCCGACCTCAGGGGTCGACCAGCCCCAGCATTTT
d_call: NA; j_call: TRBJ1-2; v_call: TRBV6-6; clone_size: few; cdr3_aa: CASSPGVNYGYTF; cdr3_nt: TGTGCCAGCAGCCCCGGGGTCAACTATGGCTACACCTTC
d_call: TRBD1; j_call: TRBJ1-6; v_call: TRBV27; clone_size: NA; cdr3_aa: CASSWAQGANSPLHF; cdr3_nt: TGTGCCAGCAGTTGGGCCCAGGGGGCAAATTCACCCCTCCACTTT
d_call: NA; j_call: TRBJ2-3; v_call: TRBV7-3; clone_size: NA; cdr3_aa: CASSSGGLAMDTQYF; cdr3_nt: TGTGCCAGCAGCTCCGGGGGGCTGGCCATGGATACGCAGTATTTT
d_call: TRBD2; j_call: TRBJ2-1; v_call: TRBV4-2; clone_size: NA; cdr3_aa: CASSQASGGVYNEQFF; cdr3_nt: TGTGCCAGCAGCCAAGCTAGCGGGGGGGTTTACAATGAGCAGTTCTTC
d_call: NA; j_call: TRBJ1-2; v_call: TRBV4-1; clone_size: NA; cdr3_aa: CASSPQSGMSPIGYGYTF; cdr3_nt: TGCGCCAGCAGCCCACAATCCGGTATGAGTCCGATTGGGTATGGCTACACCTTC
d_call: TRBD1; j_call: TRBJ1-6; v_call: TRBV19; clone_size: NA; cdr3_aa: CASSEDRESLLNSPLHF; cdr3_nt: TGTGCCAGTAGTGAAGACAGGGAATCTCTACTTAATTCACCCCTCCACTTT
d_call: NA; j_call: TRBJ1-1; v_call: TRBV6-5; clone_size: NA; cdr3_aa: CASRPRHQNTEAFF; cdr3_nt: TGTGCCAGCCGTCCAAGACACCAGAACACTGAAGCTTTCTTT
d_call: TRBD1; j_call: TRBJ2-2; v_call: TRBV27; clone_size: NA; cdr3_aa: CASGWTGPGELFF; cdr3_nt: TGTGCCAGCGGCTGGACAGGTCCCGGGGAGCTGTTTTTT
d_call: NA; j_call: TRBJ1-1; v_call: TRBV18; clone_size: NA; cdr3_aa: CASSPLVENTEAFF; cdr3_nt: TGTGCCAGCTCACCATTGGTAGAGAACACTGAAGCTTTCTTT
d_call: NA; j_call: TRBJ1-6; v_call: TRBV7-9; clone_size: few; cdr3_aa: CASSLPNSPLHF; cdr3_nt: TGTGCCAGCAGCCTACCTAATTCACCCCTCCACTTT
d_call: NA; j_call: TRBJ2-7; v_call: TRBV18; clone_size: once; cdr3_aa: CASSPKQGDEQYF; cdr3_nt: TGTGCCAGCTCACCTAAACAGGGAGACGAGCAGTACTTC
d_call: NA; j_call: TRBJ2-7; v_call: TRBV19; clone_size: NA; cdr3_aa: CAAGQSYEQYF; cdr3_nt: TGTGCTGCAGGACAGAGCTACGAGCAGTACTTC
d_call: TRBD1; j_call: TRBJ1-3; v_call: TRBV7-8; clone_size: once; cdr3_aa: CASSPHDRGSGNTIYF; cdr3_nt: TGTGCCAGCAGCCCACATGACAGGGGTTCTGGAAACACCATATATTTT
d_call: TRBD1; j_call: TRBJ1-4; v_call: TRBV5-4; clone_size: NA; cdr3_aa: CASRIAGQANEKLFF; cdr3_nt: TGTGCCAGCAGAATAGCGGGACAGGCAAATGAAAAACTGTTTTTT
d_call: NA; j_call: TRBJ1-6; v_call: TRBV5-5; clone_size: NA; cdr3_aa: CASSYRQYNSPLHF; cdr3_nt: TGTGCCAGCAGCTACCGACAGTATAATTCACCCCTCCACTTT
d_call: TRBD1; j_call: TRBJ1-5; v_call: TRBV30; clone_size: NA; cdr3_aa: CAWDRVGQPQHF; cdr3_nt: TGTGCCTGGGACAGGGTCGGACAGCCCCAGCATTTT
d_call: TRBD1; j_call: TRBJ1-1; v_call: TRBV5-1; clone_size: NA; cdr3_aa: CASSLDRGMNTEAFF; cdr3_nt: TGCGCCAGCAGCTTGGACAGGGGAATGAACACTGAAGCTTTCTTT
d_call: TRBD1; j_call: TRBJ1-1; v_call: TRBV30; clone_size: few; cdr3_aa: CAWGTGMNTEAFF; cdr3_nt: TGTGCCTGGGGGACAGGGATGAACACTGAAGCTTTCTTT
d_call: NA; j_call: TRBJ1-5; v_call: TRBV5-1; clone_size: NA; cdr3_aa: CASSFGGKDQPQHF; cdr3_nt: TGCGCCAGCAGCTTTGGGGGGAAGGATCAGCCCCAGCATTTT
d_call: NA; j_call: TRBJ1-5; v_call: TRBV7-2; clone_size: NA; cdr3_aa: CASSPQGFFNQPQHF; cdr3_nt: TGTGCCAGCAGCCCGCAGGGTTTCTTCAATCAGCCCCAGCATTTT
d_call: NA; j_call: TRBJ1-2; v_call: TRBV7-9; clone_size: once; cdr3_aa: CASSPQNTGRGYTF; cdr3_nt: TGTGCCAGCAGCCCACAAAACACGGGACGGGGCTACACCTTC
d_call: NA; j_call: TRBJ1-4; v_call: TRBV7-9; clone_size: NA; cdr3_aa: CASSPMLLFF; cdr3_nt: TGTGCCAGCAGCCCCATGTTGCTGTTTTTT
d_call: NA; j_call: TRBJ2-1; v_call: TRBV7-9; clone_size: NA; cdr3_aa: CASSTATRSHEQFF; cdr3_nt: TGTGCCAGCAGCACCGCGACTAGATCCCATGAGCAGTTCTTC
d_call: NA; j_call: TRBJ1-2; v_call: TRBV28; clone_size: NA; cdr3_aa: CASSGAGGSHGYTF; cdr3_nt: TGTGCCAGCAGTGGGGCCGGCGGGAGCCATGGCTACACCTTC
d_call: NA; j_call: TRBJ2-7; v_call: TRBV5-1; clone_size: NA; cdr3_aa: CASSLRAAGEQYF; cdr3_nt: TGCGCCAGCAGCTTACGGGCAGCAGGGGAGCAGTACTTC
d_call: TRBD1; j_call: TRBJ1-6; v_call: TRBV28; clone_size: once; cdr3_aa: CASRPRGTEMNSPLHF; cdr3_nt: TGTGCCAGCAGACCTCGTGGGACAGAGATGAATTCACCCCTCCACTTT
d_call: TRBD2; j_call: TRBJ2-7; v_call: TRBV7-2; clone_size: NA; cdr3_aa: CASSELAGGPVEQYF; cdr3_nt: TGTGCCAGCAGCGAACTAGCGGGGGGGCCAGTCGAGCAGTACTTC
d_call: TRBD1; j_call: TRBJ2-5; v_call: TRBV7-2; clone_size: NA; cdr3_aa: CASSLEGARETQYF; cdr3_nt: TGTGCCAGCAGCTTAGAGGGGGCGCGTGAGACCCAGTACTTC
d_call: NA; j_call: TRBJ1-1; v_call: TRBV27; clone_size: NA; cdr3_aa: CASSRRENTEAFF; cdr3_nt: TGTGCCAGCAGTCGCAGGGAGAACACTGAAGCTTTCTTT
d_call: NA; j_call: TRBJ2-2; v_call: TRBV10-1; clone_size: NA; cdr3_aa: CASSYRQSGELFF; cdr3_nt: TGCGCCAGCAGTTATAGACAGTCCGGGGAGCTGTTTTTT
d_call: NA; j_call: TRBJ2-1; v_call: TRBV27; clone_size: once; cdr3_aa: CASSFTSSYNEQFF; cdr3_nt: TGTGCCAGCAGTTTCACAAGCTCCTACAATGAGCAGTTCTTC
d_call: TRBD1; j_call: TRBJ2-7; v_call: TRBV9; clone_size: NA; cdr3_aa: CASSVGQGVYEQYF; cdr3_nt: TGTGCCAGCAGCGTAGGACAGGGAGTCTACGAGCAGTACTTC
d_call: NA; j_call: TRBJ1-1; v_call: TRBV4-1; clone_size: NA; cdr3_aa: CASTKNRVGTKNTEAFF; cdr3_nt: TGCGCCAGCACCAAGAACAGGGTTGGAACAAAGAACACTGAAGCTTTCTTT
d_call: NA; j_call: TRBJ2-2; v_call: TRBV28; clone_size: NA; cdr3_aa: CASSFDHINTGELFF; cdr3_nt: TGTGCCAGCAGTTTCGACCACATTAACACCGGGGAGCTGTTTTTT
d_call: NA; j_call: TRBJ2-7; v_call: TRBV7-9; clone_size: NA; cdr3_aa: CASSLGLSGSSYEQYF; cdr3_nt: TGTGCCAGCAGCTTAGGGTTGTCAGGAAGCTCCTACGAGCAGTACTTC
d_call: TRBD1; j_call: TRBJ1-1; v_call: TRBV18; clone_size: once; cdr3_aa: CASSPPAGGNTEAFF; cdr3_nt: TGTGCCAGCTCACCACCCGCAGGGGGAAACACTGAAGCTTTCTTT
d_call: TRBD2; j_call: TRBJ2-1; v_call: TRBV28; clone_size: NA; cdr3_aa: CASNGGAVDNEQFF; cdr3_nt: TGTGCCAGCAACGGGGGGGCCGTAGACAATGAGCAGTTCTTC
d_call: NA; j_call: TRBJ1-5; v_call: TRBV7-2; clone_size: few; cdr3_aa: CASSGQSNQPQHF; cdr3_nt: TGTGCCAGCAGTGGACAGAGCAATCAGCCCCAGCATTTT
d_call: NA; j_call: TRBJ1-6; v_call: TRBV9; clone_size: NA; cdr3_aa: CASSVDGRSPLHF; cdr3_nt: TGTGCCAGCAGCGTAGATGGGCGCTCACCCCTCCACTTT
d_call: NA; j_call: TRBJ1-4; v_call: TRBV6-5; clone_size: once; cdr3_aa: CASRRQSQTNEKLFF; cdr3_nt: TGTGCCAGCAGGCGACAGTCCCAAACTAATGAAAAACTGTTTTTT
d_call: TRBD2; j_call: TRBJ2-3; v_call: TRBV27; clone_size: once; cdr3_aa: CASSIAGATDTQYF; cdr3_nt: TGTGCCAGCAGTATAGCGGGGGCCACAGATACGCAGTATTTT
d_call: TRBD1; j_call: TRBJ1-2; v_call: TRBV28; clone_size: NA; cdr3_aa: CASSSHQGDYGYTF; cdr3_nt: TGTGCCAGCAGTAGCCATCAGGGGGACTATGGCTACACCTTC
d_call: NA; j_call: TRBJ1-5; v_call: TRBV10-1; clone_size: few; cdr3_aa: CASSDGGPGQPQHF; cdr3_nt: TGCGCCAGCAGTGATGGTGGTCCTGGGCAGCCCCAGCATTTT
d_call: TRBD2; j_call: TRBJ2-3; v_call: TRBV7-8; clone_size: NA; cdr3_aa: CASSQGARGGSWDTQYF; cdr3_nt: TGTGCCAGCAGCCAAGGGGCGCGGGGGGGCAGTTGGGATACGCAGTATTTT
d_call: TRBD1; j_call: TRBJ1-1; v_call: TRBV28; clone_size: few; cdr3_aa: CASSSGTGTEAFF; cdr3_nt: TGTGCCAGCAGTTCCGGGACAGGGACTGAAGCTTTCTTT
d_call: NA; j_call: TRBJ2-3; v_call: TRBV6-5; clone_size: NA; cdr3_aa: CASSYSSRGGANTQYF; cdr3_nt: TGTGCCAGCAGTTACTCGTCGAGAGGGGGGGCGAATACGCAGTATTTT
d_call: TRBD1; j_call: TRBJ1-3; v_call: TRBV5-6; clone_size: NA; cdr3_aa: CASRFGQEGFGNTIYF; cdr3_nt: TGTGCCAGCCGCTTTGGACAGGAAGGTTTTGGAAACACCATATATTTT
d_call: NA; j_call: TRBJ2-1; v_call: TRBV30; clone_size: NA; cdr3_aa: CAWSPPGGRGGQPRNEQFF; cdr3_nt: TGTGCCTGGAGTCCCCCCGGGGGTCGAGGTGGGCAGCCTCGCAATGAGCAGTTCTTC
d_call: NA; j_call: TRBJ1-5; v_call: TRBV6-5; clone_size: once; cdr3_aa: CASSPDPGGQPQHF; cdr3_nt: TGTGCCAGCAGTCCGGACCCCGGTGGTCAGCCCCAGCATTTT